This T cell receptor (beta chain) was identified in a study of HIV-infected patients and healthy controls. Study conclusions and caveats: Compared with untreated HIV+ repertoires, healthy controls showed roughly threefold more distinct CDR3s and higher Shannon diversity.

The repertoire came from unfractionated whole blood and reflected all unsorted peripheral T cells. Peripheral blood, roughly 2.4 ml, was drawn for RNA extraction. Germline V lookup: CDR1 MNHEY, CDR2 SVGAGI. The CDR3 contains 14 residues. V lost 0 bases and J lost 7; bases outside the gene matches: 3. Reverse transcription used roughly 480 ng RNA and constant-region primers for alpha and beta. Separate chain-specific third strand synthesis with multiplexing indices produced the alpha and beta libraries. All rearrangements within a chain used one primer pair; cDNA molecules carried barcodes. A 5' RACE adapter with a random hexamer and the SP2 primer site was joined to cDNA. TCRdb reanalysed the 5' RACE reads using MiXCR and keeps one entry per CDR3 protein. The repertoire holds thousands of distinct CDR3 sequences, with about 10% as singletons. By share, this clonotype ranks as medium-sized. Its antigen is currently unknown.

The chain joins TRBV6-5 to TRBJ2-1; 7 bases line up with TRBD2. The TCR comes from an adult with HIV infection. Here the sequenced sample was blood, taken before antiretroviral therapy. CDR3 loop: CASSYSNGRNEQFF. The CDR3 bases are TGTGCCAGCAGTTACTCGAACGGGAGGAATGAGCAGTTCTTC.